This TCR beta chain was found in a study of PD-1 blockade in classical Hodgkin lymphoma. TCRdb's table, derived via immunoSEQ multiplex PCR, lists solely in-frame clones and lacks some. In the table there are 35,000 to 45,000 clones, 60% to 85% of which are singletons. This CDR3 spans 13 amino acids. Germline V gene sequence: CDR1 SNHLY, CDR2 FYNNEI. The V and J ends lost 4 bases and 2 bases respectively, with 6 bases between them. This clone appeared a few times. After autologous stem cell transplantation all patients relapsed, and prior brentuximab vedotin exposure differed between cohorts. V is TRBV2 and J is TRBJ2-1; no firm D call. This clonotype originated in a human donor with classical Hodgkin lymphoma. The sample here was peripheral blood mononuclear cells (PBMCs), taken at baseline. The DNA of the CDR3 is TGTGCCAGCAGTGGTCTAGCCTACAATGAGCAGTTCTTC. This codes for CASSGLAYNEQFF. Using reference TRBV2 and TRBJ2-1 for the parts outside the CDR3, the full variable domain is EPEVTQTPSHQVTQMGQEVILRCVPISNHLYFYWYRQILGQKVEFLVSFYNNEISEKSEIFDDQFSVERPDGSNFTLKIRSTKLEDSAMYFCASSGLAYNEQFFGPGTRLTVL.